This TCR beta chain came from a study of T-cell reconstitution after alpha-beta-depleted transplantation in children. This clonotype has more than one count but fewer than ten. The germline gives CDR1 MNHEY, CDR2 SVGEGT. J lost 4 bases, V lost 8 bases, and 13 bases had no gene match. This CDR3 region has 16 residues. TCRbeta library preparation incorporated unique molecular identifiers. TCRdb redid the calling of the PCR reads with MiXCR, one entry per CDR3 protein. The data contain over 200,000 distinct CDR3 sequences, 8% to 10% of them seen just once; the ten biggest clones take up 5.5% to 8%. The sequence derives from a human donor who donated a stem cell graft to a child with acute lymphoblastic leukemia. V is TRBV6-2 or TRBV6-3 and J is TRBJ2-3; 9 bases are a match to TRBD1. The material was PBMCs from the stem cell graft donor, obtained from the stem cell graft. The CDR3 nucleotides read TGTGCCAGCGGACGAACACCGGGACAGGGAGCAGATACGCAGTATTTT. It is translated as CASGRTPGQGADTQYF.